The 13 T cell receptor beta chains presented below share a single source sample, sequenced in a study of shared clonotypes between healthy human individuals. Produced via immunoSEQ multiplex PCR; TCRdb's table is partial and in-frame only. Of roughly 2.5 million clones in the sample, around nine tenths were seen once. Sequenced material: naive CD4+ T cells sorted from blood. Regarding subset: CD45RA+ positively selected. These TCRs come from a man between 18 and 29 years old in good health.

This chain connects TRBV7-2 to TRBJ1-6, with D uncertain. Looked up from germline, CDR1 is SGHTA and CDR2 is FQGNSA. V shed 6 bases and J shed 8 bases, with 8 bases lying between them. The CDR3 extends over 12 amino acids. CDR3 amino acids: CASREADSPLHF. In DNA form, the CDR3 reads TGTGCCAGCAGGGAGGCGGATTCACCCCTCCACTTT.

The genes are TRBV19 and TRBJ2-1; D not resolved. Germline CDR1 and CDR2: LNHDA and SQIVND (reference sequence). Trimming left V 4 bases short and J 1 base short, with 17 bases between. The CDR3 consists of 17 residues. CDR3 residues: CASSTPEEPSSYNEQFF. The CDR3 DNA follows: TGTGCCAGTAGTACACCCGAAGAGCCTTCGTCCTACAATGAGCAGTTCTTC.

The chain is built from TRBV6-5 and TRBJ2-7, with TRBD1 matching 10 bases. V dropped 2 bases and J dropped 4; count of bases not matched to a gene: 8. Germline V gives CDR1 MNHEY, CDR2 SVGAGI. This CDR3 spans 16 amino acids. The CDR3 nucleotides are TGTGCCAGCAGTTACCACCGACAGGGGGCGCGGTACGAGCAGTACTTC. It codes for CASSYHRQGARYEQYF.

In its sample, this clone was seen once. The chain couples TRBV5-8 to TRBJ1-1, with a tentative D call TRBD1 (5 bases). The CDR3 has 15 amino acids. V was cut by 0 bases and J by 4 bases, with 13 bases left in between. The V gene's germline CDR1 is SGHTS and CDR2 YDEGEE. The CDR3 loop reads CASSLARGPPTEAFF. CDR3 DNA: TGTGCCAGCAGCTTGGCGCGGGGCCCCCCCACTGAAGCTTTCTTT.

The V gene is TRBV25-1, the J gene TRBJ1-4; no clear D gene. Germline V lookup: CDR1 MGHDK, CDR2 SYGVNS. The CDR3 contains 12 residues. Trimming removed 8 bases from V and 8 bases from J, with 12 bases in between. For the CDR3, the DNA is TGTGCCAGCCTTCGGGGAAGGGAAAAACTGTTTTTT. Its translation: CASLRGREKLFF. Looking up the rest from reference TRBV25-1 and TRBJ1-4 gives the full variable domain: EADIYQTPRYLVIGTGKKITLECSQTMGHDKMYWYQQDPGMELHLIHYSYGVNSTEKGDLSSESTVSRIRTEHFPLTLESARPSHTSQYLCASLRGREKLFFGSGTQLSVL.

V gene TRBV28 combines with J gene TRBJ2-1; D may be TRBD1 (6 bases). This CDR3 region has 18 residues. V was clipped by 2 bases and J by 2 bases, with 19 bases between them. Germline CDR1 and CDR2: MDHEN and SYDVKM. The CDR3 nucleotides are TGTGCCAGCAGTTTAGGACGCCTTACAGGGTCCCCCTACAATGAGCAGTTCTTC. Amino acids: CASSLGRLTGSPYNEQFF.

Remarks on this clone: Other nucleotide sequences from this sample produce the same CDR3. The chain recombines TRBV5-4 with TRBJ1-6, with no clear D. The CDR3 runs to 14 residues. Germline loops: CDR1 SGHNT, CDR2 YYREEE (reference sequence). The V end was cut by 0 bases, the J end by 4 bases, with 5 bases between. The CDR3 bases are TGTGCCAGCAGCTTGGGCGGATATAATTCACCCCTCCACTTT. It encodes CASSLGGYNSPLHF. Together with reference TRBV5-4 and TRBJ1-6, the CDR3 gives the full variable domain: ETGVTQSPTHLIKTRGQQVTLRCSSQSGHNTVSWYQQALGQGPQFIFQYYREEENGRGNFPPRFSGLQFPNYSSELNVNALELDDSALYLCASSLGGYNSPLHFGNGTRLTVT.

The chain recombines TRBV9 with TRBJ2-3; 8 bases align to TRBD1. This CDR3 spans 21 amino acids. With V trimmed by 0 bases and J by 0 bases, 18 bases remained unmatched. The germline CDR1 and CDR2 sequences are SGDLS and YYNGEE. The CDR3 spells CASSVGGTGRMPLYSTDTQYF. The CDR3, as DNA: TGTGCCAGCAGCGTAGGGGGGACAGGAAGGATGCCTCTGTATAGCACAGATACGCAGTATTTT.

This clone is a singleton in its sample. The V call is TRBV28, the J call TRBJ2-3, with a possible D match to TRBD2 (6 bases). Trimming left V 3 bases short and J 4 bases short, with 11 bases between. In germline, CDR1 is MDHEN, CDR2 SYDVKM. This CDR3 spans 14 amino acids. This chain's CDR3 is CASSFGGSSDTQYF. As DNA, the CDR3 is TGTGCCAGCAGTTTTGGGGGGAGCTCAGATACGCAGTATTTT.

Notes on this clone: This specimen includes other DNA sequences encoding the same CDR3. This sequence joins TRBV7-2 and TRBJ1-1; no firm D call. The V end lost 3 bases, the J end lost 0 bases, and 5 bases lay between the germline ends. Germline CDR1 reads SGHTA; CDR2 reads FQGNSA. This CDR3 spans 13 amino acids. The CDR3: CASSFRLNTEAFF. DNA for the CDR3: TGTGCCAGCAGCTTTAGATTGAACACTGAAGCTTTCTTT.

The chain joins TRBV6-5 to TRBJ1-2; possibly TRBD1 for D (5 bases). The V end was cut by 0 bases, the J end by 7 bases, with 18 bases between. This CDR3 has 16 amino acids. In germline, CDR1 is MNHEY, CDR2 SVGAGI. The CDR3 sequence: CASSYSSGAGGSGYTF. The CDR3 DNA reads TGTGCCAGCAGTTACTCGAGTGGGGCCGGGGGGTCTGGCTACACCTTC.

Points on this clone: Other DNA sequences in this sample translate to the same CDR3. The genes are TRBV7-2 and TRBJ1-5; D is unresolved. Between the trimmed V and J ends, which lost 3 bases and 2 bases, there was a span of 5 bases. The germline V gene encodes CDR1 SGHTA and CDR2 FQGNSA. The CDR3 totals 13 residues. The CDR3 is CASSFGGNQPQHF. CDR3 bases: TGTGCCAGCAGCTTTGGAGGCAATCAGCCCCAGCATTTT. The full variable domain, rest sourced from reference TRBV7-2 and TRBJ1-5, is GAGVSQSPSNKVTEKGKDVELRCDPISGHTALYWYRQSLGQGLEFLIYFQGNSAPDKSGLPSDRFSAERTGGSVSTLTIQRTQQEDSAVYLCASSFGGNQPQHFGDGTRLSIL.

V is TRBV5-6 and J is TRBJ1-2, with D perhaps TRBD1 (5 bases). Germline V gene lookup returns CDR1 SGHDT and CDR2 YYEEEE. Deletions cut 6 bases from V and 8 bases from J, with 26 bases between. This CDR3 is 16 amino acids long. The CDR3 nucleotides read TGTGCCAGCACCACCACACATACAGGACCCGCATTGGGCTACACCTTC. It specifies CASTTTHTGPALGYTF. Full variable domain (rest looked up from reference TRBV5-6 and TRBJ1-2): DAGVTQSPTHLIKTRGQQVTLRCSPKSGHDTVSWYQQALGQGPQFIFQYYEEEERQRGNFPDRFSGHQFPNYSSELNVNALLLGDSALYLCASTTTHTGPALGYTFGSGTRLTVV.